The subject of this entry is one T cell receptor beta chain. Its antigen remains unknown. The data originate from a study of somatic mutations in cytotoxic T cells in rheumatoid arthritis. Findings and limits, study-wide: The CD8+ clonality of rheumatoid arthritis patients increased with age, whereas that of healthy controls did not.

V lost 4 bases and J lost 3, with 16 bases in between. The CDR3 spans 15 residues. Germline loops: CDR1 SEHNR, CDR2 FQNEAQ (reference sequence). Positive magnetic bead selection isolated CD4+ and CD8+ cells, and flow cytometry checked purity. The data were produced by immunoSEQ multiplex PCR, yet TCRdb's version contains in-frame clones alone and is incomplete. The profile shows about 23,000 clones, approximately 80% of them singletons. Sequencing input: CD8+ T cells sorted from blood. V is TRBV7-9 and J is TRBJ2-7, with D unresolved. The sequence derives from an adult with rheumatoid arthritis. The chain's CDR3 is CASSSDPHGDYEQYF. Here the CDR3 DNA reads TGTGCCAGCAGCTCCGACCCACATGGAGACTACGAGCAGTACTTC.